The 13 T cell receptor beta chains in this list originate from one sample, sequenced in a study of cytotoxic CD8 clonotypes in ibrutinib-treated CLL. Clones were sequenced by immunoSEQ multiplex PCR, and TCRdb holds only the in-frame ones, with some missing. The repertoire holds more than 75,000 clones, with around 77% as singletons. The sample here was PBMCs, taken after 24 months of ibrutinib treatment. The source of these receptors is a human donor with chronic lymphocytic leukemia.

J is TRBJ2-7 and V is TRBV6-1; 7 bases agree with TRBD1. CDR3 length: 13 residues. With V trimmed by 4 bases and J by 4 bases, 4 bases remained unmatched. Germline values: CDR1 MNHNS, CDR2 SASEGT. This CDR3 reads CASSVRQGYEQYF. DNA of the CDR3: TGTGCCAGCAGTGTACGACAGGGTTACGAGCAGTACTTC.

This chain joins TRBV5-1 and TRBJ1-2, with D possibly matching TRBD1 (5 bases). The germline V and J ends were trimmed by 0 bases and 3 bases, with 12 bases remaining between them. The germline V gene has CDR1 SGHRS and CDR2 YFSETQ. CDR3 length: 15 residues. The CDR3 coding sequence is TGCGCCAGCAGCTTGGTTTCAGGGATGGACTATGGCTACACCTTC. Translating it yields CASSLVSGMDYGYTF.

V and J are TRBV19 and TRBJ2-1, with D hard to call. CDR3 length equals 11 residues. V lost 5 bases to trimming and J lost 8 bases, with 7 bases between them. CDR1 LNHDA and CDR2 SQIVND come from the germline V gene (reference sequence). The CDR3 sequence is CASSQSYEQFF. In nucleotides, the CDR3 is TGTGCCAGTAGTCAGAGCTATGAGCAGTTCTTC.

As for this clone: A read error may account for a junction end that differs from germline. The chain is built from TRBV7-7 and TRBJ2-1, with 14 bases matching TRBD2. The CDR3 has 15 residues. Looked up from germline, CDR1 is SSHAT and CDR2 is FNYEAQ (reference sequence). The CDR3 DNA is TGTGCTAGCAGCCCCGGGACTAGCGGGGGCGGGGAGCAGTTCTTC. Residues: CASSPGTSGGGEQFF.

This clone was detected once. The chain couples TRBV5-1 to TRBJ2-3; no clear D. The CDR3 totals 16 residues. Per the germline V gene, CDR1 is SGHRS and CDR2 is YFSETQ. Trimming took 0 bases from V and 0 from J, leaving 11 bases between them. The CDR3 here is CASSLGAVGSTDTQYF. In DNA, the CDR3 is TGCGCCAGCAGCTTGGGGGCCGTCGGGAGCACAGATACGCAGTATTTT.

This clone was recorded only once. The chain uses TRBV11-2 and TRBJ2-7; D perhaps matches TRBD1 (6 bases). Per germline, CDR1 SGHAT and CDR2 FQNNGV. CDR3 size: 16 residues. The V end was cut by 1 base, the J end by 6 bases, with 19 bases between. The CDR3 DNA sequence: TGTGCCAGCAGCTTAGCCCTATCCCACAGGGTCACCGAGCAGTACTTC. It yields the protein CASSLALSHRVTEQYF. Together with reference TRBV11-2 and TRBJ2-7, the CDR3 gives the full variable domain: EAGVAQSPRYKIIEKRQSVAFWCNPISGHATLYWYQQILGQGPKLLIQFQNNGVVDDSQLPKDRFSAERLKGVDSTLKIQPAKLEDSAVYLCASSLALSHRVTEQYFGPGTRLTVT.

The J gene is TRBJ1-2, the V gene TRBV28; TRBD1 agrees at 9 bases. Per germline, CDR1 MDHEN and CDR2 SYDVKM. The CDR3 contains 14 residues. The ends lost 2 bases at V and 5 bases at J; junction bases unmatched: 3. The CDR3 loop reads CASSLGTGWYGYTF. The CDR3, as DNA: TGTGCCAGCAGTTTAGGGACAGGGTGGTATGGCTACACCTTC.

The chain has TRBV11-2 and TRBJ2-1; a weak D match, TRBD1 (6 bases). The CDR3 runs 15 residues. The germline V and J ends were trimmed by 1 base and 3 bases, with 10 bases remaining between them. Germline CDR1 is SGHAT and CDR2 is FQNNGV. CDR3 residues: CASSLGQGRYNEQFF. Written as DNA, the CDR3 is TGTGCCAGCAGCTTAGGGCAGGGGCGCTACAATGAGCAGTTCTTC.

This chain links TRBV28 with TRBJ1-5, with 8 bases aligning to TRBD1. CDR3 length: 14 amino acids. Germline V lookup: CDR1 MDHEN, CDR2 SYDVKM. V was clipped by 3 bases and J by 9 bases; unmatched bases: 7. The CDR3 loop is CASSLQGALAPQHF. CDR3 bases: TGTGCCAGCAGTTTGCAGGGGGCCCTCGCGCCCCAGCATTTT.

This chain's CDR3 is CASSPPLGQGVPYEQYF. The CDR3 DNA reads TGTGCCAGCTCACCACCGCTCGGACAGGGGGTACCCTACGAGCAGTACTTC. The chain is built from TRBV18 and TRBJ2-7, with TRBD1 identical over 10 bases. Looked up from germline, CDR1 is KGHSH and CDR2 is LQKENI. The CDR3 extends over 17 amino acids. The V segment lost 0 bases and the J segment 2 bases; nucleotides outside the gene matches: 7.

The chain employs TRBV4-1 and TRBJ1-2, with a possible D match to TRBD1 (5 bases). Germline CDR1 and CDR2: MGHRA and YSYEKL. The CDR3 is 13 residues long. Trimming left V 1 base short and J 13 bases short, with 16 bases between. As DNA, the CDR3 is TGCGCCAGCAGCCAAGTAGGACACTTGGATAGCACCTTC. Protein: CASSQVGHLDSTF.

In DNA form, the CDR3 reads TGTGCCAGCAGTTCCAGCGGACAGCGCTATGGCTACACCTTC. Its protein product is CASSSSGQRYGYTF. V and J are TRBV27 and TRBJ1-2, with a tentative D call TRBD1 (6 bases). Germline V gene data show CDR1 as MNHEY and CDR2 as SMNVEV (reference sequence). The CDR3 runs to 14 residues. The V gene lost 4 bases and the J gene lost 4 bases, with 13 bases spanning the gap.

The chain couples TRBV5-6 to TRBJ1-2; the match to TRBD1 covers 8 bases. Germline loops: CDR1 SGHDT, CDR2 YYEEEE. Losses at the gene ends were 1 base for V and 6 bases for J; bases not matched to a gene: 2. CDR3 length: 13 residues. CDR3 residues: CASSLTTGDGYTF. CDR3 in DNA: TGTGCCAGCAGCTTGACGACAGGGGATGGCTACACCTTC.